This TCR beta chain was captured in a study of T cells in narcolepsy (dated by TCRdb to the late 2010s). Background on the whole study: Patients with narcolepsy type 1 or type 2 (NT1, NT2) and healthy control donors were enrolled in the study. Autoreactive T cells targeting hypocretin neuron self-antigens (hypocretin, TRIB2) were sought in narcolepsy patients, and TCR Vbeta sequencing was used to track clonotypes in blood and CSF. Overall study outcomes, separate from this receptor: No sequences matching autoreactive T cell clones were contained in some blood memory CD4+ repertoires from patients and controls. Numbers of sequenced blood memory CD4+ clonotypes were comparable, with averages of approximately 40,000 in patients and around 30,000 in controls. According to the report, autoreactive clonotypes were detected serially in the blood of the same patients and of different patients, but not in healthy controls. Plots comparing CSF and blood CD4+ T cell clonotypes from the same patient highlighted HCRT-specific and TRIB2-specific autoreactive clonotypes.

For TCR Vbeta sequencing, memory CD4+ T cells were sorted ex vivo from the peripheral blood of both healthy controls and narcolepsy patients. On this clone itself: Its antigen has not been determined. No quality values exist for individual bases; no much larger clone is one base distant.

Receptors were amplified or captured by the immunoSEQ multiplex PCR assay. TCRdb carries this immuneACCESS record with in-frame sequences only. Its versions omit some clonotypes, under half of them owing to an unresolved V gene in the studies checked, with the rest unexplained. Here the sample has about 33,000 clones; approximately 87% occur a single time. Jointly, the top ten make up under 1.5% of the sample. V loses 8 bases at its end and J loses 5 bases; junction bases beyond the gene matches: 14. Looking up the germline V gene yields CDR1 MNHEY and CDR2 SVGAGI. The CDR3 goes from the cysteine to the phenylalanine over 15 residues. Just CDR3 DNA is preserved here, 45 bases in frame from base 1.

This sequence uses TRBV6-5 and TRBJ2-7; 8 bases in the junction line up with TRBD2. Material for sequencing was CD45RA- memory CD4+ T cells from PBMCs. What the cell subset or site label conveys for this sample: memory T cells sorted ex vivo from peripheral blood. This sequence was found in a human donor with narcolepsy. The CDR3 has the sequence CASHAAYGGANEQYF. The DNA is TGTGCCAGCCATGCGGCCTACGGGGGGGCAAACGAGCAGTACTTC.